This paragraph covers one T cell receptor beta chain sequence. This record belongs to a study of cytomegalovirus exposure and HLA in healthy donors. Primers: 60 Vbeta forward and 13 Jbeta reverse. Profiling relied on immunoSEQ multiplex PCR, and the TCRdb table lists in-frame clones only, not all of them. The sample lists roughly 100,000 clones; less than 80% were seen once. The CDR3 is made up of 19 amino acids. The ends lost 5 bases at V and 5 bases at J; junction bases unmatched: 17. In germline, CDR1 is SEHNR, CDR2 FQNEAQ (reference sequence). The sample comprised PBMCs. This clonotype was sampled from a man between 40 and 49 years old in good health and CMV-seronegative. V and J are TRBV7-9 and TRBJ2-5; 13 bases fit TRBD2. The CDR3 loop reads CASSPLRTSGRRGGETQYF. As DNA, the CDR3 is TGTGCCAGCAGCCCCCTCCGGACTAGCGGGAGAAGGGGAGGTGAGACCCAGTACTTC.